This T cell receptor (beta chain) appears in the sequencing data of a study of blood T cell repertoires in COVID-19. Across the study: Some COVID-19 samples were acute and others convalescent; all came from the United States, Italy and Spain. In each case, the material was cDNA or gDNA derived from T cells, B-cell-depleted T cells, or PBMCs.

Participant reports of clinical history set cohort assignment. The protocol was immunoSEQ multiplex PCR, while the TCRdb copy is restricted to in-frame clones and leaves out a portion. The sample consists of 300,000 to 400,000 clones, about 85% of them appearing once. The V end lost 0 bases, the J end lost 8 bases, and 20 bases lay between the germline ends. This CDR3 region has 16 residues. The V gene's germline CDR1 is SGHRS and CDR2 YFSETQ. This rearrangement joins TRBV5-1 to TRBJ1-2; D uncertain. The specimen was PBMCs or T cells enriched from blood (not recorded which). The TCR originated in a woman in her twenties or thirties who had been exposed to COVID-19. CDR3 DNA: TGCGCCAGCAGCTTGGCCGGTTTTACTGGGCGCCCGGGCTACACCTTC. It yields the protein CASSLAGFTGRPGYTF.